This is a list of T cell receptor beta chains from one sample in a study of CD8 T cells in Susac syndrome. Each CDR3 protein gets one entry after TCRdb re-called the immunoSEQ multiplex PCR reads with MiXCR. In the table there are 170,000 or so distinct CDR3 sequences, around 96% of which are singletons. The specimen was CD8+ T cells from PBMCs. These receptors were taken from a human donor with multiple sclerosis. Each CDR3 is given with its conserved first and last residue. Clone size is not always given. Where it is, it says once, few, many or a class for expanded clones.

CDR3: CASDRPQSYNEQFF; size: -; V: TRBV10-3
CDR3: CSARDDRGAGLVETQYF; size: -; V: TRBV20-1
CDR3: CASSLTSTGRISTGELFF; size: -; V: TRBV13
CDR3: CASSPMVLGDPGSVTQYF; size: -; V: TRBV7-9
CDR3: CASSLPPPSSGRPGSYEQYF; size: -; V: TRBV12-3/TRBV12-4
CDR3: CSATGSGANVLTF; size: -; V: TRBV20-1
CDR3: CASDGGLPYGYTF; size: -; V: TRBV9
CDR3: CSVKGFDGGSNLLYGYTF; size: -; V: TRBV29-1
CDR3: CSAPYLYEQYF; size: -; V: TRBV20-1
CDR3: CASSSGGWGNTEAFF; size: -; V: TRBV13
CDR3: CASRPRSTATYEQYF; size: -; V: TRBV19
CDR3: CSARGGSETQYF; size: -; V: TRBV20-1
CDR3: CASRYLGGGTDTQYF; size: -; V: TRBV23-1
CDR3: CASSLWDRGTDTQYF; size: -; V: TRBV7-9
CDR3: CSAIPYTRTNNEQFF; size: -; V: TRBV20-1
CDR3: CASSLVHPGIMNTEAFF; size: once; V: TRBV11-2
CDR3: CASSTRGQGYEQYF; size: once; V: TRBV19
CDR3: CSARDTSSGSYEQYF; size: -; V: TRBV20-1
CDR3: CSAGQGNTEAFF; size: once; V: TRBV29-1
CDR3: CASSLTTGTGELFF; size: -; V: TRBV3-1
CDR3: CSARSGYGYTF; size: -; V: TRBV20-1
CDR3: CASSLGREGLAQETQYF; size: once; V: TRBV28
CDR3: CASIGSTSGLHEQYF; size: -; V: TRBV27
CDR3: CANSFGDEQFF; size: -; V: TRBV11-2
CDR3: CAWSMGQGAFYEQYF; size: -; V: TRBV30
CDR3: CASSEFRGYTF; size: -; V: TRBV25-1
CDR3: CASSPPDQETQYF; size: -; V: TRBV9
CDR3: CASSTSGRATYEQYF; size: -; V: TRBV7-9
CDR3: CASSVDYVGQPQHF; size: -; V: TRBV9
CDR3: CASTTGQFSYEQYF; size: -; V: TRBV28
CDR3: CASSRATDTQYF; size: -; V: TRBV7-9
CDR3: CASSWAGLRNEQFF; size: -; V: TRBV7-8
CDR3: CASSLFRHEQFF; size: -; V: TRBV13
CDR3: CSATANSEAFF; size: -; V: TRBV29-1
CDR3: CSARDKEGPRDTQYF; size: -; V: TRBV20-1
CDR3: CATSPGWAYGYTF; size: -; V: TRBV15
CDR3: CASRGQDSYEQYF; size: -; V: TRBV27
CDR3: CSVLLDNAEAFF; size: -; V: TRBV29-1
CDR3: CASFSSYEQYF; size: -; V: TRBV2
CDR3: CASSLAAQTYEQYF; size: -; V: TRBV12-3/TRBV12-4
CDR3: CASSFGLNNEQFF; size: -; V: TRBV7-3
CDR3: CAWSGDGELFF; size: -; V: TRBV30
CDR3: CASNGPTELFTGELFF; size: -; V: TRBV2
CDR3: CNVGGTRPTEAFF; size: -; V: TRBV29-1
CDR3: CASSPPGQITEAFF; size: -; V: TRBV4-1
CDR3: CSARDSSGGFKAYEQYF; size: -; V: TRBV20-1
CDR3: CASSHEQVGGYTF; size: -; V: TRBV4-1
CDR3: CASSLDPTDTQYF; size: -; V: TRBV12-3/TRBV12-4
CDR3: CASSEDPNPLYGYTF; size: -; V: TRBV5-1
CDR3: CASSSPGNNEQFF; size: -; V: TRBV13
CDR3: CSVGQGLSYEQYF; size: -; V: TRBV29-1
CDR3: CASNSLGVTDTQYF; size: -; V: TRBV27
CDR3: CASTLVPGNTEAFF; size: -; V: TRBV19
CDR3: CSVEGGDYGYTF; size: -; V: TRBV29-1